The rows below give T cell receptor beta chains drawn from one sample of a study of Ad26.COV2.S vaccination and SARS-CoV-2 variants. Clones were read by immunoSEQ multiplex PCR, and TCRdb kept only the in-frame ones, dropping some. The sample has approximately 480,000 clones, roughly 87% seen once. Here the sequenced sample was peripheral blood, taken in a trial of Ad26.COV2.S vaccine versus placebo. These TCRs come from a person between 18 and 65 years old who received the Ad26.COV2.S COVID-19 vaccine or a placebo. Each CDR3 is given with its conserved first and last residue. A D gene is named only where the DNA matches it firmly.

D,V,length,J,CDR3
-,TRBV7-9,19,TRBJ1-3,CASRSWGEQDRNSGNTIYF
-,TRBV19,15,TRBJ1-3,CASSTTGQPGNTIYF
TRBD2,TRBV5-1,15,TRBJ2-3,CASSSGPSAPDTQYF
TRBD2,TRBV6-5,15,TRBJ2-7,CASSPSGGWFNEQYF
TRBD1,TRBV7-9,16,TRBJ2-2,CASNQGDRGRDGELFF
-,TRBV27,15,TRBJ1-2,CASSLRGLANYGYTF
TRBD2,TRBV5-1,15,TRBJ2-1,CASSFLSGSYNEQFF
TRBD2,TRBV9,17,TRBJ2-7,CASSVAAGLADSYEQYF
-,TRBV28,12,TRBJ1-3,CASSFSGRTGHF
-,TRBV5-1,15,TRBJ1-1,CASRTREGKNTEAFF
-,TRBV6-2/TRBV6-3,15,TRBJ2-7,CASSPGTRFTYEQYF
-,TRBV7-9,13,TRBJ2-1,CASSLTAHNEQFF
-,TRBV5-6,16,TRBJ1-3,CASSRSGQSEGNTIYF
TRBD2,TRBV15,19,TRBJ2-7,CATSSHRLTSGRAQYEQYF
-,TRBV7-9,14,TRBJ1-2,CASISGQINYGYTF
TRBD2,TRBV24-1,22,TRBJ2-2,CATSEWGRGWLAGEGDTGELFF
TRBD1,TRBV6-5,13,TRBJ1-2,CASSYRTGNGYTF
-,TRBV7-9,17,TRBJ2-3,CASSPLGAGISTDTQYF
-,TRBV7-2,12,TRBJ2-7,CASSVPSYEQYF
-,TRBV30,13,TRBJ2-5,CAWSSGYQETQYF
-,TRBV4-2,17,TRBJ2-7,CASSPGALARSSYEQYF
TRBD2,TRBV3-1/TRBV3-2,15,TRBJ2-3,CASSQDGGGSNTQYF
-,TRBV5-1,15,TRBJ1-4,CASSLVGGYNEKLFF
-,TRBV7-9,14,TRBJ1-6,CASSLDGVTSPLHF
TRBD1,TRBV4-3,14,TRBJ1-6,CASSRTGDNSPLHF
TRBD1,TRBV7-2,16,TRBJ1-5,CASSPTTGEGNQPQHF
-,TRBV29-1,10,TRBJ2-5,CSVVRETQYF
TRBD1,TRBV4-3,14,TRBJ2-1,CASSAGQGANEQFF
TRBD1,TRBV28,13,TRBJ1-2,CASSLGTVYGYTF
-,TRBV5-1,13,TRBJ2-1,CASRPDYYNEQFF
-,TRBV5-6,15,TRBJ2-7,CASSLVAGAGYEQYF
-,TRBV5-1,13,TRBJ2-7,CASRMTPSYEQYF
TRBD2,TRBV28,15,TRBJ2-5,CAGSSEGLAEETQYF
TRBD2,TRBV3-1/TRBV3-2,16,TRBJ2-3,CASSQGVAGELYTQYF
-,TRBV5-1,14,TRBJ2-1,CASSPPTRPNEQFF
-,TRBV19,12,TRBJ1-5,CASSIALQPQHF
TRBD1,TRBV27,16,TRBJ2-4,CASRFRQGRPKNIQYF
-,TRBV15,14,TRBJ2-2,CATSRTIGNWELFF
TRBD2,TRBV6-4,15,TRBJ2-7,CASSHLAGGLYEQYF
-,TRBV27,14,TRBJ2-5,CASSLFGRQETQYF
TRBD2,TRBV9,14,TRBJ2-7,CASSVGLAGGEQYF
-,TRBV12-3/TRBV12-4,12,TRBJ2-5,CASSEIQETQYF
-,TRBV9,15,TRBJ2-5,CASSPGVTAQETQYF
TRBD1,TRBV6-5,14,TRBJ1-5,CASSPRQGYQPQHF
-,TRBV19,14,TRBJ2-3,CASSRHPAADTQYF
TRBD1,TRBV19,14,TRBJ2-7,CASSRRQGTDEQYF